The rows below give T cell receptor beta chains drawn from one sample of a study of technical replicates of blood from a handful of donors. Assay: immunoSEQ multiplex PCR; the TCRdb copy retains only in-frame clones and omits some. The sample lists roughly 90,000 clones; 85% to 95% were seen once. Sequenced material: T cells isolated from PBMCs. The receptors stem from a human donor in good health. Both conserved end residues are part of each CDR3. A D gene is named only where the DNA matches it firmly. Only some rows state a clone size, as once, few, many or a class for expanded clones.

D gene | V gene | clone size | CDR3 length | CDR3 protein
. | TRBV5-1 | . | 15 | CASSFTGSRRNTIYF
. | TRBV5-1 | . | 14 | CASRDSEGKNIQYF
. | TRBV9 | few | 15 | CASSVVRGMNTEAFF
. | TRBV25-1 | . | 16 | CASSGRSGDSYNEQFF
. | TRBV7-9 | . | 14 | CASSLTEGGNTIYF
TRBD1 | TRBV19 | . | 17 | CASTSPRDRTGNTEAFF
. | TRBV7-9 | . | 14 | CASSSTTDRYEQYF
. | TRBV28 | . | 15 | CASSIGIKIADTQYF
TRBD1 | TRBV19 | . | 14 | CASSLTGGNQPQHF
. | TRBV28 | . | 14 | CASIVTGGYDEQFF
. | TRBV12-5 | . | 12 | CASGLETGEQYF
TRBD1 | TRBV5-4 | . | 14 | CASSLTGVGTEAFF
TRBD2 | TRBV5-1 | . | 15 | CASSSTSGIDGKLFF
TRBD2 | TRBV5-1 | . | 17 | CASSLVGGGTLNDEQFF
TRBD2 | TRBV9 | once | 14 | CASSAPGGYNEQFF
TRBD2 | TRBV4-1 | once | 19 | CASSQEGTASGGFTDTQYF
. | TRBV2 | . | 15 | CASTGGPYSNQPQHF
TRBD2 | TRBV19 | . | 14 | CASSTSGVVETQYF
TRBD2 | TRBV5-1 | once | 16 | CASSPRNRDYHNEQFF
. | TRBV19 | . | 15 | CASSNPREGVFGYTF
. | TRBV11-2 | . | 15 | CASSPQGLNTGELFF
. | TRBV27 | . | 14 | CASSFPGTFNEQFF
TRBD2 | TRBV29-1 | . | 19 | CSVEAPGTSGRANTGELFF
. | TRBV10-3 | once | 16 | CAISESFLYSNQPQHF
. | TRBV28 | . | 12 | CASSLERTGYTF
. | TRBV10-1 | . | 15 | CASSAYREQVETQYF
TRBD1 | TRBV7-9 | . | 15 | CASSTAGGATDTQYF
. | TRBV20-1 | . | 11 | CRPQRGNEQFF
TRBD2 | TRBV11-2 | . | 15 | CASSPPGLALHEQYF
TRBD2 | TRBV6-6 | . | 16 | CASSRTYLAAQETQYF
. | TRBV5-5 | . | 12 | CASSLASETQYF
. | TRBV2 | . | 10 | CASSGVGYTF
TRBD2 | TRBV27 | . | 15 | CASSLVGGGADTQYF
TRBD1 | TRBV19 | . | 16 | CASTTGQGGGGTEAFF
. | TRBV29-1 | . | 14 | CSVLTGSQIGEQYF
TRBD2 | TRBV28 | . | 15 | CATMAGGLHRDTQYF
. | TRBV28 | . | 16 | CASSLVPGQFTDTQYF
. | TRBV18 | . | 14 | CASSPPGLQETQYF
TRBD2 | TRBV10-3 | . | 15 | CAIGTSGDNQETQYF
TRBD1 | TRBV5-4 | . | 16 | CASSLPGTGGNTEAFF
. | TRBV21-1 | . | 16 | CARGYRGKWANQPQHF
. | TRBV4-1 | . | 13 | CASSQVGNYGYTF
TRBD2 | TRBV18 | . | 15 | CASSKTSSSTDTQYF
. | TRBV7-2 | . | 16 | CASSSRGDSRGYEQYF
. | TRBV6-5 | . | 15 | CASSYSRGPDQPQHF
. | TRBV5-4 | . | 12 | CASSLVGTEQFF
TRBD1 | TRBV6-1 | . | 16 | CASSARQSGGSFEQYF
. | TRBV29-1 | . | 13 | CSVSGGLDQPQHF
. | TRBV5-6 | . | 15 | CASSLVSGLAETQYF
TRBD1 | TRBV27 | . | 14 | CASSPRDRPNGYTF
TRBD2 | TRBV15 | . | 17 | CATSFRLAGGPYNEQFF
. | TRBV9 | . | 12 | CASSGSSYEQYF
TRBD2 | TRBV11-2 | . | 14 | CASRTSGSSYEQYF
TRBD2 | TRBV29-1 | . | 11 | CSVRGAYEQYF
. | TRBV20-1 | . | 10 | CSARGGRFGF
. | TRBV5-1 | . | 18 | CASSLDQTGRSYNSPLHF
TRBD1 | TRBV10-3 | few | 13 | CAIRRDRGDGYTF